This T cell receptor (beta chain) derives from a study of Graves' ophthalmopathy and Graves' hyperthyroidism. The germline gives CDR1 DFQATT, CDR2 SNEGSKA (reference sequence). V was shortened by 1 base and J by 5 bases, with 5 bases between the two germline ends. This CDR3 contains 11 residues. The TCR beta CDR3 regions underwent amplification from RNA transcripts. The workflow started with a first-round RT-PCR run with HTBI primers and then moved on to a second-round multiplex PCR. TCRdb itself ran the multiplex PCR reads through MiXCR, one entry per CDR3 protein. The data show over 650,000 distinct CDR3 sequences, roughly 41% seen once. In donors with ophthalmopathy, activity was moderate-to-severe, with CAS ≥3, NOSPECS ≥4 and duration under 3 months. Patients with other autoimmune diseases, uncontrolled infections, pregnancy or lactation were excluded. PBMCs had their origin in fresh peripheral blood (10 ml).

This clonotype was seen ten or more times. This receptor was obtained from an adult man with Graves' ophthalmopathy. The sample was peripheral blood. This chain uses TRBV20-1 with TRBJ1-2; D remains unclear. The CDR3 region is CSARAGYGYTF. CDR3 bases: TGCAGTGCTAGAGCCGGGTATGGCTACACCTTC.